This T cell receptor (beta chain) was sequenced during a study of T cells in tuberculosis. Sorting used thawed, overnight-rested PBMC stained with anti-CD3, a viability dye and GMM-loaded CD1B tetramer. CD1B tetramers were loaded with Rhodococcus equi-derived C32 glucose monomycolate. Sequencing used immunoSEQ multiplex PCR; TCRdb keeps in-frame clones, though not all of them. The sample holds about 88,000 clones; approximately 91% are singletons and the top ten take approximately 2%. V was pared by 2 bases and J by 7 bases, with 24 bases between. This CDR3 spans 18 amino acids. CDR1 and CDR2 from the germline V gene are LGHNT and FRNRAP.

Source material: CD1b-GMM tetramer-negative cells sorted from PBMCs. The chain combines TRBV12-5 with TRBJ2-1, with D tentatively TRBD1 (6 bases). The source of this sequence is an adult woman with latent tuberculosis. The CDR3 sequence is CASGLPWAQGLSINEQFF. CDR3 nucleotide sequence: TGTGCTAGTGGTTTGCCATGGGCACAGGGATTGTCTATAAATGAGCAGTTCTTC.